This is a list of T cell receptor beta chains from one sample in a study of molecular identifiers for immune sequencing clone quantification. TCRdb re-called the PCR reads with MiXCR, one entry per CDR3 protein. The repertoire has about 640,000 distinct CDR3 sequences, about 20% of them found once; the top ten carry around 0.86%. Sequenced: naive CD8+ T cells from blood, with Jurkat cell RNA spiked in. The receptors shown here come from a human donor in good health. Some libraries in this study had Jurkat cell RNA spiked in. Each CDR3 is given with its conserved first and last residue. The order of the fields is J gene, V gene, clone size, D gene, CDR3 DNA, CDR3 protein. The D gene is left open where the match is weak. Clone size is not always given. Where it is, it says once, few, many or a class for expanded clones.

TRBJ2-3 | TRBV7-9 | many | TRBD2 | TGTGCCAGCAGCCAAGGTCCGGCGGGAGGTTTGACAGATACGCAGTATTTT | CASSQGPAGGLTDTQYF
TRBJ1-1 | TRBV25-1 | many | TRBD1 | TGTGCCAGCAGGGGGACAGGGAGCGGCGGGGAAGCTTTCTTT | CASRGTGSGGEAFF
TRBJ2-5 | TRBV4-3 | many | TRBD2 | TGCGCCAGCAGCCCATCGGGCAGCGGGAGATTTGAGACCCAGTACTTC | CASSPSGSGRFETQYF
TRBJ2-7 | TRBV6-1 | few | - | TGTGCCAGCAGTGAAGCTAACAGGGTGGGCGAGCAGTACTTC | CASSEANRVGEQYF
TRBJ2-7 | TRBV11-2 | - | TRBD2 | TGTGCCAGCAGCTTAGTCCCCGGGGGGGACTACGAGCAGTACTTC | CASSLVPGGDYEQYF
TRBJ2-3 | TRBV20-1 | many | TRBD2 | TGCAGTGCCGGGGCGGGGGGCCACGCTAGCACAGATACGCAGTATTTT | CSAGAGGHASTDTQYF
TRBJ2-3 | TRBV28 | many | - | TGTGCCAGCAGTAAACCGACAGATACGCAGTATTTT | CASSKPTDTQYF
TRBJ2-7 | TRBV27 | - | TRBD1 | TGTGCCAGCAGTTCTAACAGGGGAGTGTACGAGCAGTACTTC | CASSSNRGVYEQYF
TRBJ2-7 | TRBV20-1 | many | - | TGCAGTGCTAGCGCTGCAGCGGTTACCTACGAGCAGTACTTC | CSASAAAVTYEQYF
TRBJ1-1 | TRBV3-1 | many | - | TGTGCCAGCAGCCAAGATTGGGGCGTTATCACTGAAGCTTTCTTT | CASSQDWGVITEAFF